This T cell receptor (beta chain) was identified in a study of T cell clones after liver transplantation. Study-level background: Subjects received no induction therapy and standard immunosuppression until randomization at 12-24 months post-transplant. Blood was drawn pre-transplant, before withdrawal, and after full or failed withdrawal.

The count of this clone is one. Assay: immunoSEQ multiplex PCR; the TCRdb copy retains only in-frame clones and omits some. Of 75,000 to 95,000 clones listed, about 85% are singletons. The length of the CDR3 is 16 residues. V lost 4 bases and J lost 7; bases outside the gene matches: 13. The rearrangement joins TRBV23-1 to TRBJ1-2, with 9 bases that match TRBD1. TRBV23-1 qualifies as an ORF whose function is uncertain. This TCR derives from a human patient who received a liver transplant. Some T cells may trace back to the graft donor. The sequenced sample was CD4+ T cells from blood, obtained around 48 months after liver transplant. CDR3 loop: CASSPTSGQGLFGYTF. CDR3 bases: TGCGCCAGCAGTCCTACTTCGGGACAGGGCCTGTTTGGCTACACCTTC.